The next 14 T cell receptor beta chains were all read from a single sample in a study of Ad26.COV2.S vaccination and SARS-CoV-2 variants (dated by TCRdb to the early 2020s). The library relied on the immunoSEQ multiplex PCR assay. TCRdb limited this immuneACCESS table to in-frame rearrangements with V and J called. A share of clones is missing; checked studies link under half to unresolved V genes, and the rest is unexplained. This sample lists fewer than 800,000 clones; roughly nine tenths were detected once. Of the sample, about 1.5% falls within the top ten clones. Interpreted using the paper, the treatment or condition label stands for: around 19 received Ad26.COV2.S at low or high dose, single or two shots; about five received placebo; per-sample allocation not given. Repertoires of vaccine and placebo recipients were sequenced from samples collected on day 63 after the first injection. Sequencing was performed on peripheral blood, taken in a trial of Ad26.COV2.S vaccine versus placebo. These receptors originate from a person aged 18 to 65 who received the Ad26.COV2.S COVID-19 vaccine or a placebo.

The J gene is TRBJ2-3, the V gene TRBV7-2; D not certain. Germline lookup yields CDR1 SGHTA and CDR2 FQGNSA. V was trimmed by 5 bases and J by 1 base, leaving 10 bases between them. This CDR3 is 14 amino acids long. In DNA form, the CDR3 reads TGTGCCAGCAGCCTCCAGTGGGGCACAGATACGCAGTATTTT. Translated: CASSLQWGTDTQYF.

The chain joins TRBV12-5 to TRBJ2-7; TRBD1 aligns across 10 bases. The CDR3 consists of 15 residues. The trim removed 7 bases at V and 3 bases at J, leaving 9 bases unmatched. The germline gives CDR1 LGHNT, CDR2 FRNRAP. The CDR3 DNA reads TGTGCTAGTGCCAGGGACAGGGGTCCCGTCTACGAGCAGTACTTC. Its translation: CASARDRGPVYEQYF.

The V and J genes are TRBV19 and TRBJ1-2; no clear D gene. The length of the CDR3 is 15 residues. V lost 7 bases and J lost 3, with 18 bases in between. Germline V CDR1 and CDR2: LNHDA, SQIVND (reference sequence). In nucleotides, the CDR3 is TGTGCCAGTACCAAGAAAGACCAATTGTACTATGGCTACACCTTC. Amino acid sequence: CASTKKDQLYYGYTF.

The chain links TRBV14 to TRBJ2-1; D gene unclear. Looked up from germline, CDR1 is SGHDN and CDR2 is FVKESK. V was pared by 4 bases and J by 7 bases, with 11 bases between. This CDR3 is built from 13 residues. The CDR3 DNA reads as TGTGCCAGCAGCCCGACTCTTCGAAATGAGCAGTTCTTC. It codes for CASSPTLRNEQFF.

J is TRBJ1-6 and V is TRBV12-5; D remains ambiguous. V was clipped by 7 bases and J by 6 bases, with 10 bases between them. CDR1 and CDR2 from the germline V gene are LGHNT and FRNRAP. CDR3 length: 13 amino acids. CDR3 nucleotides: TGTGCTAGTGCCACCTCCCTTAATTCACCCCTCCACTTT. Its protein product is CASATSLNSPLHF.

The rearrangement joins TRBV28 to TRBJ1-5; tentatively, D is TRBD1 (5 bases). The length of the CDR3 is 14 residues. Germline CDR1 reads MDHEN; CDR2 reads SYDVKM. The V and J ends lost 6 bases and 6 bases respectively, with 15 bases between them. CDR3 protein: CASSLNRDGQPQHF. In nucleotides, the CDR3 is TGTGCCAGCAGCCTTAACCGGGACGGTCAGCCCCAGCATTTT.

The CDR3: CSVDPGPNHEQYF. CDR3 sequence (DNA): TGCAGCGTCGACCCGGGACCAAACCACGAGCAGTACTTC. V gene TRBV29-1 combines with J gene TRBJ2-7; D tentatively fits TRBD1 or TRBD2 (5 bases each). The CDR3 has 13 amino acids. Trimming took 6 bases from V and 5 from J, leaving 17 bases between them. The germline V gene has CDR1 SQVTM and CDR2 ANQGSEA.

The V gene is TRBV18, the J gene TRBJ2-7; 11 bases agree with TRBD2. Losses at the gene ends were 6 bases for V and 4 bases for J; bases not matched to a gene: 8. This CDR3 has 15 residues. CDR1 and CDR2 (germline): KGHSH, LQKENI. CDR3 region: CASSTTSGGQYEQYF. CDR3 sequence (DNA): TGTGCCAGCTCGACAACTAGCGGGGGCCAGTACGAGCAGTACTTC. Based on the CDR3 plus reference TRBV18 and TRBJ2-7, the full variable domain is NAGVMQNPRHLVRRRGQEARLRCSPMKGHSHVYWYRQLPEEGLKFMVYLQKENIIDESGMPKERFSAEFPKEGPSILRIQQVVRGDSAAYFCASSTTSGGQYEQYFGPGTRLTVT.

This clone was seen just once. CDR3 region: CASSQRIRGFEKLFF. The DNA for the CDR3 is TGTGCCAGCAGCCAACGTATTAGGGGGTTTGAAAAACTGTTTTTT. The V call is TRBV3-1 (or the pseudogene TRBV3-2), the J call TRBJ1-4, with TRBD1 as a possible D gene (6 bases). This CDR3 has 15 residues. With 2 bases removed from V and 7 bases from J, the gap between germline ends came to 14 bases. CDR1 LGHDT and CDR2 YNNKEL come from the germline V gene (reference sequence).

The V call is TRBV4-3, the J call TRBJ2-4; D is unclear. CDR1 is LGHNA, CDR2 YSLEER, per germline. The CDR3 is 16 amino acids. V was cut by 1 base and J by 0 bases, with 10 bases left in between. The CDR3 DNA is TGCGCCAGCAGCCAAGGGATCAGTCTAGCCAAAAACATTCAGTACTTC. Its translation: CASSQGISLAKNIQYF.

The rearrangement uses TRBV14 and TRBJ1-1; D is ambiguous. Trimming removed 0 bases from V and 5 bases from J, with 7 bases in between. Germline values: CDR1 SGHDN, CDR2 FVKESK. There are 13 residues in the CDR3. CDR3 in DNA: TGTGCCAGCAGCCAAGAGCTTCGAACTGAAGCTTTCTTT. This sequence encodes CASSQELRTEAFF. The complete variable domain, with remaining parts taken from reference TRBV14 and TRBJ1-1, reads EAGVTQFPSHSVIEKGQTVTLRCDPISGHDNLYWYRRVMGKEIKFLLHFVKESKQDESGMPNNRFLAERTGGTYSTLKVQPAELEDSGVYFCASSQELRTEAFFGQGTRLTVV.

This clone was recorded once. The chain employs TRBV10-3 and TRBJ1-2; no reliable D call. V was clipped by 6 bases and J by 0 bases, with 8 bases between them. Germline V gene data show CDR1 as ENHRY and CDR2 as SYGVKD. This CDR3 has 13 amino acids. For the CDR3, the DNA is TGTGCCATCAGAACAGATCCTAACTATGGCTACACCTTC. This sequence encodes CAIRTDPNYGYTF.

This clone occurred a few times. The chain carries TRBV5-4 and TRBJ2-7; TRBD1 matches at 7 bases. The CDR3 totals 17 residues. Per germline, CDR1 SGHNT and CDR2 YYREEE (reference sequence). V was clipped by 0 bases and J by 3 bases; unmatched bases: 12. This CDR3 is CASSLDYRDSRDYEQYF. In DNA form, the CDR3 reads TGTGCCAGCAGCTTGGATTACCGGGACAGCCGTGACTACGAGCAGTACTTC.

To note about this clone: Other DNA sequences in the sample encode the same CDR3. The V call is TRBV10-3, the J call TRBJ2-3; 12 nucleotides line up with TRBD2. Germline V gene lookup returns CDR1 ENHRY and CDR2 SYGVKD. The length of the CDR3 is 13 residues. V shed 9 bases and J 3 bases; nucleotides not matched to a gene: 1. CDR3 sequence reads: CAIGLAGTDTQYF. The CDR3 nucleotides are TGTGCCATTGGACTAGCGGGGACAGATACGCAGTATTTT.